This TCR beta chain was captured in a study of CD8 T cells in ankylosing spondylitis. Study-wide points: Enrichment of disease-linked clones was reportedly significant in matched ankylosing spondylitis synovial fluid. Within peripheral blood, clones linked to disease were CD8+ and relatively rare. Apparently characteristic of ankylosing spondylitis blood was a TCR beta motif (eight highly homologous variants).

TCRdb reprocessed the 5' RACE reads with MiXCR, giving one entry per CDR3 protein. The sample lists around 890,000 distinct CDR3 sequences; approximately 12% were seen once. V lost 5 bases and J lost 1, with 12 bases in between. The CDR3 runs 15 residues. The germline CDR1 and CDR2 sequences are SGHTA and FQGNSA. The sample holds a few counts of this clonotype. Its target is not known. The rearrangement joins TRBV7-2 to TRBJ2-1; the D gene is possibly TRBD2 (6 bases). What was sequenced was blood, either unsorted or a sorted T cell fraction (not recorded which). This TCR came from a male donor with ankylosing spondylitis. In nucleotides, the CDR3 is TGTGCCAGCAGCAAGGGACTCCCTTCCTACAATGAGCAGTTCTTC. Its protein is CASSKGLPSYNEQFF.